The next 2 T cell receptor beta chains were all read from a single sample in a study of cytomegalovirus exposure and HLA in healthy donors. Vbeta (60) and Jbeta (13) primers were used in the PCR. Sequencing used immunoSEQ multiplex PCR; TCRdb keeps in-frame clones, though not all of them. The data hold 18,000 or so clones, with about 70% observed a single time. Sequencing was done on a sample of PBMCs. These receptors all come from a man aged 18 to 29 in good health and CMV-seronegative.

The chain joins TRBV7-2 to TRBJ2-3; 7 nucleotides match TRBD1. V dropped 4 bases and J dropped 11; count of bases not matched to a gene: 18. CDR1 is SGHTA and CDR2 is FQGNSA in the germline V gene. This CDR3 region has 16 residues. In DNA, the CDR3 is TGTGCCAGCAGCTCCGACCCAGGGGGACGCTTGGAAGGGCAGTATTTT. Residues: CASSSDPGGRLEGQYF.

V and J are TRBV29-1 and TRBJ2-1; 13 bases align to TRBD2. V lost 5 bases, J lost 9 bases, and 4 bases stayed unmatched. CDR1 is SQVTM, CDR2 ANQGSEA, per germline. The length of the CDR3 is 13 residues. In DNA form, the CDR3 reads TGCAGCGTTCCGGGACTAGCGGGATTTGAGCAGTTCTTC. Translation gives CSVPGLAGFEQFF.